This T cell receptor (beta chain) emerged from a study of breast tumors, draining lymph nodes, adjacent tissues. Study-level results: Tumor repertoires ranked between lymph nodes and nontumor tissue in diversity, with V and J gene preferences. Most tumor T cells seemingly derive from lymph node, then expand in tumor. Data only fit, rather than demonstrated, lymph node origin of most tumor T cells.

MiXCR, run by TCRdb on the multiplex PCR reads, gives a single entry per CDR3 protein. Of approximately 210,000 distinct CDR3 sequences listed, 30% to 35% were seen once; the top ten hold under 4.5%. Axillary draining lymph nodes of breast cancer patients supplied the node samples. A note on this clonotype: Its antigen is still unknown. A much bigger clone sits one base away, suggesting this may be a read error.

CDR3 size: 15 residues. Germline V lookup: CDR1 SEHNR, CDR2 FQNEAQ (reference sequence). The source is a female donor with breast cancer. Some clones in this sample may be carry-over from other donors' samples. The material sequenced was axillary lymph node tissue. The V call is TRBV7-9, the J call TRBJ2-1; 7 positions match TRBD2. For the CDR3, the DNA is TGTGCCAGCAGCTCAACTAGCGTCGGTTACAATGAGCGGTTCTTC. It yields the protein CASSSTSVGYNERFF.